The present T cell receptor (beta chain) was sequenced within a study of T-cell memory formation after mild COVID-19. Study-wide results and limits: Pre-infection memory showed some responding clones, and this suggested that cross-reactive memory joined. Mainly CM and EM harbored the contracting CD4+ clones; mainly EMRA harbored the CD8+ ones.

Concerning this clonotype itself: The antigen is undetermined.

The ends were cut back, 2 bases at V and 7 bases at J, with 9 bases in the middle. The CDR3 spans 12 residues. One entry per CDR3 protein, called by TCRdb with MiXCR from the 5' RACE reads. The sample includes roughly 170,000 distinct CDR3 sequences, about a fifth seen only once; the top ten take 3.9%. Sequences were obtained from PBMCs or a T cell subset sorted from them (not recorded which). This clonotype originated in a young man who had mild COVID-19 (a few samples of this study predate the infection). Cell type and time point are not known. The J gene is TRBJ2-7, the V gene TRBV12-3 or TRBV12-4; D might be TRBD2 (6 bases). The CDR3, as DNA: TGTGCCAGCAGTTTACAGGCGGGGGAGCAGTACTTC. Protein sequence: CASSLQAGEQYF.